Listed here is a single T cell receptor beta chain. The sample comes from a study of blood T cell repertoires in COVID-19. Clones were sequenced by immunoSEQ multiplex PCR, and TCRdb holds only the in-frame ones, with some missing. The sample carries 25,000 to 35,000 clones, approximately 85% recorded once. This clonotype was sampled from a human donor in a cohort sampled during active COVID-19. The sequencing input was peripheral blood.

CDR3 DNA: TGTGCCAGCAGTCGACAGGGGGGTATCGCTTTCTTT. Protein: CASSRQGGIAFF. The chain couples TRBV6-6 to TRBJ1-1; the match to TRBD1 covers 9 bases. Germline V CDR1 and CDR2: MNHNY, SVGAGI (reference sequence). CDR3 length equals 12 residues. Losses at the gene ends were 5 bases for V and 11 bases for J; bases not matched to a gene: 6.